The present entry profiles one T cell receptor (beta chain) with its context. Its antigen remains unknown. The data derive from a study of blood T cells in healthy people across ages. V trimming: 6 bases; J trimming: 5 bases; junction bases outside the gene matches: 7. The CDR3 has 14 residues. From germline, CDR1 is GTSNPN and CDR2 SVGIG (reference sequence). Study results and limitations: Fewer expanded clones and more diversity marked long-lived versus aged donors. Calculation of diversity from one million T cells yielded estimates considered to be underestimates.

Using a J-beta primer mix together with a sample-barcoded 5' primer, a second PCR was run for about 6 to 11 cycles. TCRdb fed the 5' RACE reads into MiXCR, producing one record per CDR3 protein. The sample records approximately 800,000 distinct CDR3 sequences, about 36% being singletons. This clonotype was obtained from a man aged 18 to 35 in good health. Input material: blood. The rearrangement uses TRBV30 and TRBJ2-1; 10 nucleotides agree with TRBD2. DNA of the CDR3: TGTGCCTGTCGTCCCGGGACTAGCGACAATGAGCAGTTCTTC. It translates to CACRPGTSDNEQFF.